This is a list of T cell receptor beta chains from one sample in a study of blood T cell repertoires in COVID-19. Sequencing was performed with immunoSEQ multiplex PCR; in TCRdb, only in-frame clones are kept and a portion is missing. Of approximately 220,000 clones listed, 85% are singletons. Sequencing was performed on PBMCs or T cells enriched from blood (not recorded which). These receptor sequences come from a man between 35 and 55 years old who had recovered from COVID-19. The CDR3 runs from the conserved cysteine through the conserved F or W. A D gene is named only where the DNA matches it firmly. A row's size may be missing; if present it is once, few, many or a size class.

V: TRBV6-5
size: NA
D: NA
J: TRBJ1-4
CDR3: CASSPKTVTNEKLFF
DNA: TGTGCCAGCAGTCCGAAGACAGTTACCAATGAAAAACTGTTTTTT

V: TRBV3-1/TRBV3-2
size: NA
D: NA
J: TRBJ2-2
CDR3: CASSRNTGELFF
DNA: TGTGCCAGCAGTCGTAACACCGGGGAGCTGTTTTTT

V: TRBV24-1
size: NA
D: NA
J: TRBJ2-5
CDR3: CATSDFRAGLGETQYF
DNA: TGTGCCACCAGTGATTTTAGGGCAGGGCTTGGCGAGACCCAGTACTTC

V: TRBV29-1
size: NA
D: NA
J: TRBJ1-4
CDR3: CSVWPSRGEKLFF
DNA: TGCAGCGTCTGGCCGTCCCGGGGTGAAAAACTGTTTTTT

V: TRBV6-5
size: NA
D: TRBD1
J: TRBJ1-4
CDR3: CASKGQGAGEKLFF
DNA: TGTGCCAGCAAGGGACAGGGGGCTGGTGAAAAACTGTTTTTT

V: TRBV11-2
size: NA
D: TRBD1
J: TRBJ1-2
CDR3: CASSSNRRTGGGDYGYTF
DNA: TGTGCCAGCAGCTCAAACCGGAGGACAGGGGGAGGCGACTATGGCTACACCTTC

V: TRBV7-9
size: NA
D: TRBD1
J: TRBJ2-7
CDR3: CATLTTGAGVRYEQYF
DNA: TGTGCCACTCTCACCACAGGGGCAGGTGTTCGCTACGAGCAGTACTTC

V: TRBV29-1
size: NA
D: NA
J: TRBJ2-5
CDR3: CSVEPGQETQYF
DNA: TGCAGCGTTGAGCCAGGACAAGAGACCCAGTACTTC

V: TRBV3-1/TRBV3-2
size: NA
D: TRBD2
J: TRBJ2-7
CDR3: CASSGTSGSGTEQYF
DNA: TGTGCCAGCAGTGGGACTAGCGGGAGTGGAACCGAGCAGTACTTC

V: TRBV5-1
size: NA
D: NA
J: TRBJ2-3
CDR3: CASSLIGRDTQYF
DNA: TGCGCCAGCAGCTTGATAGGGAGAGATACGCAGTATTTT

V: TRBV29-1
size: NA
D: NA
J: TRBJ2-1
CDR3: CSAPVGSSYNEQFF
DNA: TGCAGCGCCCCGGTGGGGAGCTCCTACAATGAGCAGTTCTTC

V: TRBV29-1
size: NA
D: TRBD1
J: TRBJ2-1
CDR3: CSVVPGTGYEQFF
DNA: TGCAGCGTCGTACCCGGGACAGGGTATGAGCAGTTCTTC

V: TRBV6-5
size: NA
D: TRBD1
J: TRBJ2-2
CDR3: CASSSQRTGNTGELFF
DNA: TGTGCCAGCAGTTCCCAGAGGACAGGGAACACCGGGGAGCTGTTTTTT

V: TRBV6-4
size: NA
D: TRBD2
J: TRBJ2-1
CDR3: CASSDGRDPINEQFF
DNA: TGTGCCAGCAGTGACGGGAGGGACCCAATCAATGAGCAGTTCTTC

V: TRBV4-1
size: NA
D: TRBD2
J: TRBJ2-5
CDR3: CASSPTTGGMERETQYF
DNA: TGCGCCAGCAGCCCCACGACGGGGGGAATGGAGAGGGAGACCCAGTACTTC

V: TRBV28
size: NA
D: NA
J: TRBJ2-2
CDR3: CASSYLFGTSNTGELFF
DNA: TGTGCCAGCAGTTATTTATTTGGGACTTCGAACACCGGGGAGCTGTTTTTT

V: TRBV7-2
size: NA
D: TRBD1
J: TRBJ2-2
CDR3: CASSSRTGAYTGELFF
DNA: TGTGCCAGCAGCTCCCGGACAGGGGCCTATACCGGGGAGCTGTTTTTT

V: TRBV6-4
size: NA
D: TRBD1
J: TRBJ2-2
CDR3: CASSGTGGTGELFF
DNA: TGTGCCAGCAGTGGGACAGGGGGCACCGGGGAGCTGTTTTTT

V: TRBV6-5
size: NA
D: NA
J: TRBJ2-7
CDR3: CASSPRQGPLSEQYF
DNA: TGTGCCAGCAGCCCGCGGCAGGGGCCCCTGTCGGAGCAGTACTTC

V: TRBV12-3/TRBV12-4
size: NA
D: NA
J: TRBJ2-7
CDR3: CASSQLVIYEQYF
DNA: TGTGCCAGCAGCCAACTTGTTATTTACGAGCAGTACTTC

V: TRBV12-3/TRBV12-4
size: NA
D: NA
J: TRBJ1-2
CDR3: CASSKQVYGYTF
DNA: TGTGCCAGCAGTAAACAGGTATATGGCTACACCTTC

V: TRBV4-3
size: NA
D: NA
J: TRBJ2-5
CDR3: CASSQERSYASPIQQTQYF
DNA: TGCGCCAGCAGCCAAGAACGAAGCTATGCTAGCCCAATACAGCAGACCCAGTACTTC

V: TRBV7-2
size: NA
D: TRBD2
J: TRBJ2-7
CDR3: CASRRTSGSYEQYF
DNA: TGTGCCAGCAGACGGACTAGCGGCTCCTACGAGCAGTACTTC

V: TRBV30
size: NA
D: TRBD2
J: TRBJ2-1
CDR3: CAWSVSGVNEQFF
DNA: TGTGCCTGGAGTGTAAGCGGGGTCAATGAGCAGTTCTTC

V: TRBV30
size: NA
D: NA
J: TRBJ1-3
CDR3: CAWIRAGSGNTIYF
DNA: TGTGCCTGGATTCGCGCGGGCTCTGGAAACACCATATATTTT

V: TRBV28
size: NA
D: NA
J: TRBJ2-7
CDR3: CATQGRYEQYF
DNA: TGTGCCACCCAGGGGCGGTACGAGCAGTACTTC

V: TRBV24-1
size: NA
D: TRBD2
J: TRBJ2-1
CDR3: CATSPTGTSGSNEQFF
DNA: TGTGCCACCAGTCCAACCGGGACTAGCGGGAGCAATGAGCAGTTCTTC

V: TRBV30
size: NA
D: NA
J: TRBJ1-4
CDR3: CAYSATNEKLFF
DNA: TGTGCCTACAGTGCAACTAATGAAAAACTGTTTTTT

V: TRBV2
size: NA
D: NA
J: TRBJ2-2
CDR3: CASKDSSNTGELFF
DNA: TGTGCCAGCAAAGACAGCTCGAACACCGGGGAGCTGTTTTTT

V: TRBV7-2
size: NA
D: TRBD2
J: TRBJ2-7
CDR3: CASSLARTSGTGEQYF
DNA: TGTGCCAGCAGCTTAGCGAGAACTAGCGGGACCGGCGAGCAGTACTTC

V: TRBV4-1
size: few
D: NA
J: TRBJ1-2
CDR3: CASSQEQGYYGYTF
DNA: TGCGCCAGCAGCCAAGAACAGGGATACTATGGCTACACCTTC

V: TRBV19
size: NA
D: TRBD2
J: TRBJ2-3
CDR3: CASRTSGDTDTQYF
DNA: TGTGCCAGCCGGACTAGCGGGGACACAGATACGCAGTATTTT

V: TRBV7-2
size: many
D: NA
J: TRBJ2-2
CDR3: CASTQGGGELFF
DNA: TGTGCCAGCACCCAAGGGGGCGGGGAGCTGTTTTTT

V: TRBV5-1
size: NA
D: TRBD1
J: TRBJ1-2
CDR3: CASSPSQGAHYGYTF
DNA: TGCGCCAGCAGCCCGTCCCAGGGGGCTCACTATGGCTACACCTTC

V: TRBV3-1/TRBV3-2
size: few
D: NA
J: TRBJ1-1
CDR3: CASRGGGFNTEAFF
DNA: TGTGCCAGCAGGGGGGGAGGGTTCAACACTGAAGCTTTCTTT

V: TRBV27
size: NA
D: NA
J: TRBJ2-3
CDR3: CASSFSTAGTDTQYF
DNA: TGTGCCAGCAGTTTTAGCACGGCGGGTACAGATACGCAGTATTTT

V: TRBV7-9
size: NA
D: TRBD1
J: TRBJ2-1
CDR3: CASSPGQGATFAYNEQFF
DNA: TGTGCCAGCAGCCCCGGACAGGGGGCTACGTTTGCCTACAATGAGCAGTTCTTC

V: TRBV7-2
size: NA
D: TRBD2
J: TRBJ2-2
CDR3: CASSWTSGTGELFF
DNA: TGTGCCAGCAGCTGGACTAGCGGGACCGGGGAGCTGTTTTTT

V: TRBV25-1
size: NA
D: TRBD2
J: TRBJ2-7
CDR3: CASSGGLAGAYEQYF
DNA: TGTGCCAGCAGTGGGGGACTAGCGGGGGCCTACGAGCAGTACTTC

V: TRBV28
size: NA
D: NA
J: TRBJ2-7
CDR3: CASSLRVVNEQYF
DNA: TGTGCCAGCAGTCTCAGGGTTGTCAACGAGCAGTACTTC

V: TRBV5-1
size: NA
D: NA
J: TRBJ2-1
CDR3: CASSLVLTRGYNEQFF
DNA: TGCGCCAGCAGCTTGGTGCTTACAAGGGGCTACAATGAGCAGTTCTTC

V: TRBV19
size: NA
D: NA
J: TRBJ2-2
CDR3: CASRSFLAAKNTGELFF
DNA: TGTGCCAGTAGATCCTTCCTTGCGGCTAAGAACACCGGGGAGCTGTTTTTT

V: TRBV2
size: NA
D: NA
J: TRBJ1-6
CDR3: CASSVTGLNSPLHF
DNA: TGTGCCAGCAGTGTGACAGGACTTAATTCACCCCTCCACTTT

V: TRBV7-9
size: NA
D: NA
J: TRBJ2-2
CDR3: CASSLSGANTGELFF
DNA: TGTGCCAGCAGCTTATCAGGGGCGAACACCGGGGAGCTGTTTTTT

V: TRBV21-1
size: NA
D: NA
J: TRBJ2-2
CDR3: CASSTGRGRSCTGELFF
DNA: TGTGCCAGCAGCACGGGTCGCGGGAGGAGTTGCACCGGGGAGCTGTTTTTT

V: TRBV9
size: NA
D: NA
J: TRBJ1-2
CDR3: CASSGTSLVGYTF
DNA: TGTGCCAGCAGCGGCACAAGTTTGGTTGGCTACACCTTC

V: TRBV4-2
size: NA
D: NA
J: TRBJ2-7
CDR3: CASSQETVGAYEQYF
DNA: TGTGCCAGCAGCCAAGAAACGGTGGGAGCCTACGAGCAGTACTTC

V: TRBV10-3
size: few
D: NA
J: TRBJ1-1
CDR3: CAIRGGTEAFF
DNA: TGTGCCATCAGGGGGGGCACTGAAGCTTTCTTT

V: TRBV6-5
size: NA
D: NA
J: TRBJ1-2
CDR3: CASSYSAGRVRGYTF
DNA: TGTGCCAGCAGTTACTCGGCTGGCAGGGTCCGCGGCTACACCTTC

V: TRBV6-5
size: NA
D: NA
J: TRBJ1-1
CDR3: CASGAQPNTEAFF
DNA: TGTGCCAGCGGGGCGCAACCGAACACTGAAGCTTTCTTT

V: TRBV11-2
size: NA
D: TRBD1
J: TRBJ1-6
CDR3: CASSFGQGGSPLHF
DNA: TGTGCCAGCAGCTTCGGCCAGGGGGGTTCACCCCTCCACTTT

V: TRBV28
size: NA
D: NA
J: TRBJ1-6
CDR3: CASRLYTVGIGSYNSPLHF
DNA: TGTGCCAGCAGGCTCTATACCGTGGGCATTGGGTCCTATAATTCACCCCTCCACTTT

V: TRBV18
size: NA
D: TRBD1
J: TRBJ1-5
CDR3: CASSQSRGAQPQHF
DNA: TGTGCCAGCTCCCAAAGCAGGGGGGCCCAGCCCCAGCATTTT

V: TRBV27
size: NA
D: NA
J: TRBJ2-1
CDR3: CASSRVYNEQFF
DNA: TGTGCCAGCAGTCGGGTTTACAATGAGCAGTTCTTC

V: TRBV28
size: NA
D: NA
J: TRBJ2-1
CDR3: CASSTGGGQVYNEQFF
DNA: TGTGCCAGCAGTACCGGCGGGGGACAGGTCTACAATGAGCAGTTCTTC

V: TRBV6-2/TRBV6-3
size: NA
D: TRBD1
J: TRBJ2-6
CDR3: CASSWTGSGANVLTF
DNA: TGTGCCAGCAGTTGGACAGGGTCCGGGGCCAACGTCCTGACTTTC

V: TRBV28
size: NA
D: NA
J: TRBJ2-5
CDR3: CASSTAKQYF
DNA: TGTGCCAGCAGTACAGCTAAGCAGTACTTC

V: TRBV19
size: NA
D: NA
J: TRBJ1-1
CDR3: CASSIGQTLTEAFF
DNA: TGTGCCAGTAGTATCGGCCAGACATTAACTGAAGCTTTCTTT